This is a list of T cell receptor beta chains from one sample in a study of vaccination effects on CD4 cells after COVID-19. Only in-frame clones appear in the TCRdb table, and some are missing; sequencing was by immunoSEQ multiplex PCR. The sample includes about 26,000 clones, about 84% of them seen just once. Which antigens these TCRs recognize remains unknown. Sequenced here: CD4+ T cells from PBMCs cultured with HCoV-NL63 spike peptides, sampled before COVID-19 vaccination. The source of these receptors is a human donor who had a prior SARS-CoV-2 infection. Both conserved end residues are part of each CDR3.

TRBV5-1	TRBJ2-2	CASSLDPGRGTGELFF
TRBV6-1	TRBJ1-4	CASSSGLSNEKLFF
TRBV10-3	TRBJ2-1	CAISFGTRGNEQFF
TRBV5-4	TRBJ1-1	CASSPSGLSNTEAFF
TRBV7-6	TRBJ2-6	CASSLGRGWVSGANVLTF
TRBV7-2	TRBJ2-1	CASSLARNEQFF
TRBV7-2	TRBJ1-5	CASSLGQSRPQHF
TRBV2	TRBJ2-7	CASSRDRFYEQYF
TRBV2	TRBJ1-5	CASSPGTGGNQPQHF
TRBV28	TRBJ2-1	CASSGGANNEQFF
TRBV30	TRBJ1-1	CAWSVVYRQAFF
TRBV19	TRBJ1-2	CASSARGSGFYGYTF
TRBV4-2	TRBJ1-1	CASSQGQGFVTEAFF
TRBV6-5	TRBJ1-2	CASSYGHTLGYGYTF
TRBV5-1	TRBJ1-4	CASSPLLGTGHEKLFF
TRBV5-1	TRBJ1-2	CASSLGGGGVINYGYTF
TRBV11-2	TRBJ2-5	CASSPTRGAAFKTQYF
TRBV6-5	TRBJ1-5	CASQRWVANQPQHF
TRBV11-3	TRBJ1-2	CASSSTYYGYTF
TRBV15	TRBJ1-2	CATSREADSLYGYTF